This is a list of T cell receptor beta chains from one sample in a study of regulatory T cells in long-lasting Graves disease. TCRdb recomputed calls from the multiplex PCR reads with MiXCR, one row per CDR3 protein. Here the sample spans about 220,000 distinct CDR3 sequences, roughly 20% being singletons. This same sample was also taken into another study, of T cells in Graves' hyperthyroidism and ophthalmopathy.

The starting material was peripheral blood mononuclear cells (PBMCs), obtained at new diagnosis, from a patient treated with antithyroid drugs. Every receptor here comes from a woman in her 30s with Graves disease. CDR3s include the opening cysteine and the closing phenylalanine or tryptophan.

cdr3_aa: CASSSGTGHNEQFF
v_call: TRBV28
j_call: TRBJ2-1

cdr3_aa: CASSNSRGYTF
v_call: TRBV28
j_call: TRBJ1-2

cdr3_aa: CASGGQGAGQPQHF
v_call: TRBV6-1
j_call: TRBJ1-5

cdr3_aa: CASSLGLAPSTDTQYF
v_call: TRBV5-6
j_call: TRBJ2-3

cdr3_aa: CASSALAGNTIYF
v_call: TRBV2
j_call: TRBJ1-3

cdr3_aa: CASSSPHRGNEQFF
v_call: TRBV27
j_call: TRBJ2-1

cdr3_aa: CASSPPGTAFNEQFF
v_call: TRBV19
j_call: TRBJ2-1

cdr3_aa: CASSPGTGGRLGEQYF
v_call: TRBV28
j_call: TRBJ2-7

cdr3_aa: CASSQDEGSAGFTEAFF
v_call: TRBV4-1
j_call: TRBJ1-1

cdr3_aa: CASSFGGQVLNQPQHF
v_call: TRBV28
j_call: TRBJ1-5

cdr3_aa: CASSPGWSSYEQYF
v_call: TRBV6-2/TRBV6-3
j_call: TRBJ2-7

cdr3_aa: CASALRAGLGSSYEQYF
v_call: TRBV12-5
j_call: TRBJ2-7

cdr3_aa: CSARYGTGANYGYTF
v_call: TRBV20-1
j_call: TRBJ1-2

cdr3_aa: CASSESGQINQPQHF
v_call: TRBV6-1
j_call: TRBJ1-5

cdr3_aa: CACHKGTGVPDTQYF
v_call: TRBV30
j_call: TRBJ2-3

cdr3_aa: CASSQDSGGAGAGANVLTF
v_call: TRBV3-1
j_call: TRBJ2-6

cdr3_aa: CASSPNSGGTFTDTQYF
v_call: TRBV12-3/TRBV12-4
j_call: TRBJ2-3

cdr3_aa: CASSPPTGTAPGEQYF
v_call: TRBV3-1
j_call: TRBJ2-7

cdr3_aa: CASSSGTSSPLHF
v_call: TRBV5-6
j_call: TRBJ1-6

cdr3_aa: CSAPLTGNTEAFF
v_call: TRBV20-1
j_call: TRBJ1-1

cdr3_aa: CASSTQIDTQYF
v_call: TRBV7-8
j_call: TRBJ2-3

cdr3_aa: CASGSPGTAFTLNYGYTF
v_call: TRBV6-1
j_call: TRBJ1-2

cdr3_aa: CSVVTGREAYEQYF
v_call: TRBV20-1
j_call: TRBJ2-7

cdr3_aa: CASKSGQGSDTQYF
v_call: TRBV19
j_call: TRBJ2-3

cdr3_aa: CSAREKGFYSTDTQYF
v_call: TRBV20-1
j_call: TRBJ2-3

cdr3_aa: CASSLVAGPYEQYF
v_call: TRBV7-9
j_call: TRBJ2-7

cdr3_aa: CASSYSSPASTDTQYF
v_call: TRBV6-2/TRBV6-3
j_call: TRBJ2-3

cdr3_aa: CASRKGGISNEKLVF
v_call: TRBV27
j_call: TRBJ1-4

cdr3_aa: CASSPYRGRWLETQYF
v_call: TRBV12-3/TRBV12-4
j_call: TRBJ2-5

cdr3_aa: CASSRGAGEQFF
v_call: TRBV2
j_call: TRBJ2-1